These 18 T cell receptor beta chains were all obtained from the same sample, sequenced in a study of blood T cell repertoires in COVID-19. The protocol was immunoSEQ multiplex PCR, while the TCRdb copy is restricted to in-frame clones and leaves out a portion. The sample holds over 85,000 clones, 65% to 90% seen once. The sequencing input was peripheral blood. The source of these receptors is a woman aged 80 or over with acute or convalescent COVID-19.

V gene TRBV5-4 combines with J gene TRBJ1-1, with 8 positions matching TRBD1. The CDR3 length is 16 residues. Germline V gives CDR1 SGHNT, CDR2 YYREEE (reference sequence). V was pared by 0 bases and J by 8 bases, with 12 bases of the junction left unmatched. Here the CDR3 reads CASSLARRTGKGEAFF. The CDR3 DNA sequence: TGTGCCAGCAGCTTGGCCAGAAGGACAGGGAAAGGGGAAGCTTTCTTT.

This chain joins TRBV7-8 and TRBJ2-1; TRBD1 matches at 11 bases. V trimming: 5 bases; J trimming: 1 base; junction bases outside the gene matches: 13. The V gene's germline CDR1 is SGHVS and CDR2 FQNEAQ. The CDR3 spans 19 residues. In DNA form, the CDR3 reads TGTGCCAGCAGCCCAGGACAGGGGGCGACTGGGTTTTCCTACAATGAGCAGTTCTTC. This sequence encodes CASSPGQGATGFSYNEQFF. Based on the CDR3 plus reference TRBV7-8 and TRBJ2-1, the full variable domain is GAGVSQSPRYKVAKRGQDVALRCDPISGHVSLFWYQQALGQGPEFLTYFQNEAQLDKSGLPSDRFFAERPEGSVSTLKIQRTQQEDSAVYLCASSPGQGATGFSYNEQFFGPGTRLTVL.

The CDR3 nucleotides are TGTGCCCTCGAGGGCAGGGAGGAAGAGACCCAGTACTTC. Residues: CALEGREEETQYF. V and J are TRBV24-1 and TRBJ2-5; D perhaps matches TRBD2 (6 bases). Deletions cut 12 bases from V and 3 bases from J, with 16 bases between. The CDR3 covers 13 residues. The germline V gene encodes CDR1 KGHDR and CDR2 SFDVKD.

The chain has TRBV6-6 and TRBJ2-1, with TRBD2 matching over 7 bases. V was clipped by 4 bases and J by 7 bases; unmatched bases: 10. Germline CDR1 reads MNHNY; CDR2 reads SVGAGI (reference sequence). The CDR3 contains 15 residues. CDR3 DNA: TGTGCCAGCAGTTCCCTCCTACTAGCGTGGAATGAGCAGTTCTTC. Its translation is CASSSLLLAWNEQFF.

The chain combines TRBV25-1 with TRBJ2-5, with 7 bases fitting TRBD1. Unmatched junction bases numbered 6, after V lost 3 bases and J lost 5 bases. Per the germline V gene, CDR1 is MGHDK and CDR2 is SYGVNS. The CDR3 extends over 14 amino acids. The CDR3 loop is CASSDMTGRETQYF. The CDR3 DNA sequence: TGTGCCAGCAGTGACATGACAGGGCGGGAGACCCAGTACTTC.

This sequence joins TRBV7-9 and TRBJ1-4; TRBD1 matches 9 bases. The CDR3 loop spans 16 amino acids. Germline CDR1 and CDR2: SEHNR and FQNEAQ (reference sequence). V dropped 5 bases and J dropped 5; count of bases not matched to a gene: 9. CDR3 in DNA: TGTGCCAGCAGCCCGCAGGGGGGACAGGGAAATGAAAAACTGTTTTTT. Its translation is CASSPQGGQGNEKLFF. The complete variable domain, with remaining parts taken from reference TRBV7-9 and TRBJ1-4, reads DTGVSQNPRHKITKRGQNVTFRCDPISEHNRLYWYRQTLGQGPEFLTYFQNEAQLEKSRLLSDRFSAERPKGSFSTLEIQRTEQGDSAMYLCASSPQGGQGNEKLFFGSGTQLSVL.

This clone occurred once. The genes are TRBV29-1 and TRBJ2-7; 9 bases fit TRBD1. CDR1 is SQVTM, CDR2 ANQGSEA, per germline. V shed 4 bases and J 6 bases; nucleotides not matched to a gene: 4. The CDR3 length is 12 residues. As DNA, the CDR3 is TGCAGCGTTGCGGGACAGGGTGGCGAGCAGTACTTC. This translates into CSVAGQGGEQYF.

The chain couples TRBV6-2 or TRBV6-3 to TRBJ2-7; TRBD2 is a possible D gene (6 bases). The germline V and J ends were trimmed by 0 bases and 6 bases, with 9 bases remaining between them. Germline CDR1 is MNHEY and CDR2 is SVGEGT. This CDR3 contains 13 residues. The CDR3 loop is CASSYSTGVEQYF. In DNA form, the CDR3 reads TGTGCCAGCAGTTACTCGACGGGGGTCGAGCAGTACTTC.

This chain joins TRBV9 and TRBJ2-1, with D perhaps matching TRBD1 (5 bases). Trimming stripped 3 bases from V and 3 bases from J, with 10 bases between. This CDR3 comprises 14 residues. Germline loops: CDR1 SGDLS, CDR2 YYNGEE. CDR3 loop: CASSGGGYYNEQFF. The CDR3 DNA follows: TGTGCCAGCAGCGGGGGCGGATACTACAATGAGCAGTTCTTC.

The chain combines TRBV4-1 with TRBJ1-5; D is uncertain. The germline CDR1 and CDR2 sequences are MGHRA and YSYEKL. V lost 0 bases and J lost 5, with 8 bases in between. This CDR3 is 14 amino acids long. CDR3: CASSQEPSDQPQHF. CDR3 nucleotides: TGCGCCAGCAGCCAAGAGCCATCGGATCAGCCCCAGCATTTT.

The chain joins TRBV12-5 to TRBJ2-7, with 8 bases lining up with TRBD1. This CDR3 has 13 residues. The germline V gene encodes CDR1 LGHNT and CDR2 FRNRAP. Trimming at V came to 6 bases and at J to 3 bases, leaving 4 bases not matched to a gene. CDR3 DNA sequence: TGTGCTAGTGGCTCGGACAGGGTCTACGAGCAGTACTTC. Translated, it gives CASGSDRVYEQYF. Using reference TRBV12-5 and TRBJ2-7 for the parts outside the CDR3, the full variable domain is DARVTQTPRHKVTEMGQEVTMRCQPILGHNTVFWYRQTMMQGLELLAYFRNRAPLDDSGMPKDRFSAEMPDATLATLKIQPSEPRDSAVYFCASGSDRVYEQYFGPGTRLTVT.

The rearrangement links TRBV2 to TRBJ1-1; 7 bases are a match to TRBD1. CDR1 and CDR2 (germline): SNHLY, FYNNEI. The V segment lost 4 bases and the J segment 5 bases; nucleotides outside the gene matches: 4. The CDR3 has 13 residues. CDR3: CASSVTGRTEAFF. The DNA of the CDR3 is TGTGCCAGCAGTGTGACAGGGAGGACTGAAGCTTTCTTT.

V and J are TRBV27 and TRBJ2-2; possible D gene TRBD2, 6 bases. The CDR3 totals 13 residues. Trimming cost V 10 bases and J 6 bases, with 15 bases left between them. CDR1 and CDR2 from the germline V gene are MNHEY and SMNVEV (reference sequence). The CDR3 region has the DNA TGTGCCACCCCGGGACTCGAGGCCGGGGAGCTGTTTTTT. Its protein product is CATPGLEAGELFF.

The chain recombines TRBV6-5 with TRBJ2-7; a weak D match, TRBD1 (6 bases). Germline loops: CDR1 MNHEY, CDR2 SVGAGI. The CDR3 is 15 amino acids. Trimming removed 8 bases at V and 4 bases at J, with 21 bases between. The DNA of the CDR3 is TGTGCCAGCTCCCCCTGGGAACAGGGCTCATACGAGCAGTACTTC. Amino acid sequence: CASSPWEQGSYEQYF.

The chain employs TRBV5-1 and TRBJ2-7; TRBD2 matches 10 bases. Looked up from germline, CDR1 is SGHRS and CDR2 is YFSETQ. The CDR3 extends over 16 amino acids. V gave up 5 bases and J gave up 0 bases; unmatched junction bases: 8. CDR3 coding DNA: TGCGCCAGCAGTTTTTTTACTAGCGGGGCCTCCTACGAGCAGTACTTC. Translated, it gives CASSFFTSGASYEQYF.

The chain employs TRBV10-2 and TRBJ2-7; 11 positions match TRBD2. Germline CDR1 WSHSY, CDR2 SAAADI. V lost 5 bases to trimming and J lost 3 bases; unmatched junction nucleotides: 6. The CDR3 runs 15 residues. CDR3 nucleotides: TGCGCCAGCAGTTTACTAGCGGGGGAGTTCTACGAGCAGTACTTC. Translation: CASSLLAGEFYEQYF.

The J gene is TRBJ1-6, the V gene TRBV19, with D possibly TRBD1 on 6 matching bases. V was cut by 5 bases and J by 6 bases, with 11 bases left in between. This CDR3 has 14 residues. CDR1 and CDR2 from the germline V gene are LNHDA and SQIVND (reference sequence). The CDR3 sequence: CASSEDRTNSPLHF. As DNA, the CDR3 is TGTGCCAGTAGTGAAGACAGGACTAATTCACCCCTCCACTTT.

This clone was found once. The CDR3 spells CASSGTDTYTEAFF. CDR3 sequence (DNA): TGCGCCAGCAGTGGGACGGACACGTACACTGAAGCTTTCTTT. The chain uses TRBV10-2 and TRBJ1-1; D is perhaps TRBD1 (5 bases). The CDR3 has 14 amino acids. In germline, CDR1 is WSHSY, CDR2 SAAADI. The germline V and J ends were trimmed by 4 bases and 3 bases, with 12 bases remaining between them.